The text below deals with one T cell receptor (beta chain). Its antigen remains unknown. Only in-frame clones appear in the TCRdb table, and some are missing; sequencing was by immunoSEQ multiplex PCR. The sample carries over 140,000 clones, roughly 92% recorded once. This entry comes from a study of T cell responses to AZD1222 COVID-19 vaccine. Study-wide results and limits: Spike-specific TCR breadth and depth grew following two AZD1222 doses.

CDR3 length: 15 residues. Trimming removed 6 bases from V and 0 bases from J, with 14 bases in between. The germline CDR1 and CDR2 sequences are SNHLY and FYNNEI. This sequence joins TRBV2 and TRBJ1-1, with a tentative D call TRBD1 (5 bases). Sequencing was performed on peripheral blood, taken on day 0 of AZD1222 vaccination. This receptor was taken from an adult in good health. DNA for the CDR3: TGTGCCAGCAGGCGGGGGGAGGGGATGAACACTGAAGCTTTCTTT. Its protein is CASRRGEGMNTEAFF.